This T cell receptor (beta chain) was sequenced for a study of blood T cell repertoires in COVID-19. This clone came up a few times. Authors' methods: It was from reference gene primer amplification that nucleated cell counts were estimated. The protocol was immunoSEQ multiplex PCR, while the TCRdb copy is restricted to in-frame clones and leaves out a portion. The V and J calls and clone size come from that table; D and trimming were worked out from the DNA. The sample has hundreds of thousands of clones; under 85% are singletons. This clonotype originated in a woman aged 25 to 39 with COVID-19, enrolled during active disease. Sequenced: peripheral blood.

CDR3 region: CASSVAGTNTGELFF. CDR3 nucleotide sequence: TGTGCCAGCAGCGTAGCGGGGACGAACACCGGGGAGCTGTTTTTT. This chain connects TRBV9 to TRBJ2-2; D possibly corresponds to TRBD2 (5 bases). The CDR3 covers 15 residues. The germline V and J ends were trimmed by 0 bases and 0 bases, with 6 bases remaining between them. CDR1 SGDLS and CDR2 YYNGEE come from the germline V gene.